The clone carrying this T cell receptor (beta chain) was counted at least ten times. The target antigen is unknown. This sample is part of a study of early T cells in non-severe SARS-CoV-2 infection. Overall study context: Bulk RNA isolated from unsorted whole blood underwent sequencing; chains were not paired.

Attached unique molecular identifiers marked individual cDNA molecules. TCRdb re-called the 5' RACE reads with MiXCR, one entry per CDR3 protein. The table records 25,000 to 30,000 distinct CDR3 sequences, around 5% of them present only once. Study observations and caveats: Comparison of clonotypes with VDJdb favored anti-spike CD8 responses while missing private and CD4 specificities.

The length of the CDR3 is 17 residues. The germline V gene encodes CDR1 LGHDT and CDR2 YNNKEL (reference sequence). V was pared by 3 bases and J by 5 bases, with 20 bases between. The rearrangement uses TRBV3-1 and TRBJ2-1; D may correspond to TRBD1 or TRBD2 (5 bases each). This TCR was sampled from an adult who was a healthcare worker with PCR-confirmed SARS-CoV-2 infection or an uninfected control (not recorded which). Sequenced: whole blood. DNA for the CDR3: TGTGCCAGCAGCCATTTACAGGTTGTGAGGGCAAACAATGAGCAGTTCTTC. The encoded protein is CASSHLQVVRANNEQFF.